Given below is one T cell receptor beta chain in context. The CDR3 runs to 14 residues. J was trimmed by 7 bases and V by 3 bases; bases with no gene match: 7. Looked up from germline, CDR1 is SGHDN and CDR2 is FVKESK. Authors' analysis steps: Amplification with reference gene primers provided the estimates of nucleated cell counts. Produced via immunoSEQ multiplex PCR; TCRdb's table is partial and in-frame only. The V and J calls and the clone size are those of that table, but D and trimming were determined from the DNA. The sample shows 210,000 or so clones, roughly 85% of them seen only once. This sample was taken from a study of blood T cell repertoires in COVID-19. Whole-study context: Both acute and convalescent COVID-19 samples were obtained from the United States, Italy and Spain. PBMCs, B-cell-depleted T cells, or T cells were the source of the cDNA or gDNA that made up the material.

The Seattle site enrolled patients during active infection and followed them longitudinally. Sequencing was done on a sample of peripheral blood. The TCR originated in a man aged 45-60 years with COVID-19, enrolled during active disease. The chain uses TRBV14 and TRBJ2-7, with TRBD1 identical over 9 bases. The DNA of the CDR3 is TGTGCCAGCAGCCAGGGGACAGGGTATGGGGAGCAGTACTTC. Amino acids: CASSQGTGYGEQYF.